A single sample is the source of the 29 T cell receptor beta chains below, sequenced in a study of T cell repertoires in cytomegalovirus infection. TCRdb reanalysed the reads using MiXCR and keeps one entry per CDR3 protein. The table records some 480,000 distinct CDR3 sequences, 25% to 35% of them present only once. These receptors lack a known antigen. The sample here was cultured PBMCs, taken from culture after CMV antigen stimulation. These TCRs come from a human donor in good health (CMV status not recorded). Some clones in this sample may be carry-over from other donors' samples.

This rearrangement joins TRBV7-9 to TRBJ1-2; TRBD1 is a possible D gene (5 bases). This CDR3 is 13 amino acids long. The germline V gene has CDR1 SEHNR and CDR2 FQNEAQ (reference sequence). Trimming removed 2 bases from V and 8 bases from J, with 12 bases in between. The CDR3 bases are TGTGCCAGCAGCTTATCGGGACCGGTGGGCTACACCTTC. Amino acid sequence: CASSLSGPVGYTF.

This clonotype was counted a few times. This chain links TRBV7-2 with TRBJ1-5; tentatively, D is TRBD1 (5 bases). Germline V gene lookup returns CDR1 SGHTA and CDR2 FQGNSA. This CDR3 spans 15 amino acids. V dropped 3 bases and J dropped 4 bases, with 13 bases sitting between them. The CDR3 region is CASSFQATENQPQHF. The CDR3 nucleotides are TGTGCCAGCAGCTTTCAAGCGACAGAGAATCAGCCCCAGCATTTT.

V is TRBV7-9 and J is TRBJ2-3; no reliable D call. The CDR3 is 13 amino acids. Germline CDR1 is SEHNR and CDR2 is FQNEAQ (reference sequence). Trimming took off 5 bases at V and 1 base at J, with 7 bases between the two ends. In nucleotides, the CDR3 is TGTGCCAGCAGCGCACTTGGCACAGATACGCAGTATTTT. Protein: CASSALGTDTQYF.

The chain recombines TRBV2 with TRBJ1-6, with D possibly TRBD1 on 6 matching bases. The CDR3 totals 14 residues. V shed 3 bases and J shed 6 bases, with 9 bases lying between them. Germline V gives CDR1 SNHLY, CDR2 FYNNEI. CDR3 region: CASSEDSPNSPLHF. In DNA, the CDR3 is TGTGCCAGCAGTGAGGACAGTCCTAATTCACCCCTCCACTTT.

The chain joins TRBV6-8 to TRBJ2-2; D is ambiguous. Trimming removed 0 bases from V and 8 bases from J, with 7 bases in between. CDR3 length: 13 amino acids. The germline gives CDR1 MNHGY, CDR2 SAAAGT. The CDR3 sequence: CASSYSVLGELFF. The CDR3 coding sequence is TGTGCCAGCAGTTACTCGGTACTTGGGGAGCTGTTTTTT.

This clonotype was found a few times. This chain connects TRBV2 to TRBJ1-1, with D possibly being TRBD1 (6 bases). The CDR3 is 14 residues long. CDR1 is SNHLY, CDR2 FYNNEI, per germline. V dropped 6 bases and J dropped 4 bases, with 15 bases sitting between them. CDR3 loop: CASSTDRFATEAFF. The CDR3 DNA reads as TGTGCCAGCAGCACCGACAGGTTCGCCACTGAAGCTTTCTTT. The full variable domain, rest sourced from reference TRBV2 and TRBJ1-1, is EPEVTQTPSHQVTQMGQEVILRCVPISNHLYFYWYRQILGQKVEFLVSFYNNEISEKSEIFDDQFSVERPDGSNFTLKIRSTKLEDSAMYFCASSTDRFATEAFFGQGTRLTVV.

In this sample, this clonotype turned up a few times. V usage is TRBV7-8 and J usage is TRBJ2-7, with 12 bases matching TRBD2. The CDR3 is made up of 17 amino acids. CDR1 is SGHVS, CDR2 FQNEAQ, per germline. The junction had 12 bases not matched to a gene; V was cut back by 4 bases and J by 5 bases. DNA for the CDR3: TGTGCCAGCAGCTCAATTCGACTAGCGGGAGCGCGCCACGAGCAGTACTTC. Translated, it gives CASSSIRLAGARHEQYF. Filled out from reference TRBV7-8 and TRBJ2-7, the complete variable domain reads GAGVSQSPRYKVAKRGQDVALRCDPISGHVSLFWYQQALGQGPEFLTYFQNEAQLDKSGLPSDRFFAERPEGSVSTLKIQRTQQEDSAVYLCASSSIRLAGARHEQYFGPGTRLTVT.

This chain joins TRBV12-3 or TRBV12-4 and TRBJ1-5; D unresolved. Trimming took off 5 bases at V and 5 bases at J, with 16 bases between the two ends. CDR3 length: 15 residues. The CDR3 nucleotides are TGTGCCAGCAGTCCCACCCCGACGGATTATCAGCCCCAGCATTTT. Encoded protein: CASSPTPTDYQPQHF.

The gene calls are TRBV4-3 and TRBJ1-2, with a possible D match to TRBD1 (5 bases). Germline lookup yields CDR1 LGHNA and CDR2 YSLEER. V dropped 3 bases and J dropped 6 bases, with 17 bases sitting between them. The CDR3 length is 15 residues. The chain's CDR3 is CASSHGTGRKDGYTF. As DNA, the CDR3 is TGCGCCAGCAGCCATGGTACGGGACGAAAGGATGGCTACACCTTC.

This clonotype appeared a few times. This sequence joins TRBV6-2 or TRBV6-3 and TRBJ2-3; TRBD2 agrees at 8 bases. The CDR3 totals 14 residues. Trimming cost V 5 bases and J 7 bases; bases outside gene matches: 8. Germline V gene lookup returns CDR1 MNHEY and CDR2 SVGEGT. The CDR3 region is CASSPGTRGNTQYF. CDR3 nucleotides: TGTGCCAGCAGTCCCGGGACTAGAGGGAATACGCAGTATTTT.

This clonotype was seen a handful of times. The rearrangement joins TRBV25-1 to TRBJ1-2; no clear D. The CDR3 sequence is 15 residues long. V dropped 4 bases and J dropped 0 bases, with 12 bases sitting between them. CDR1 and CDR2 (germline): MGHDK, SYGVNS. CDR3 bases: TGTGCCAGCAGTGTTGAGAGCCACGCTAACTATGGCTACACCTTC. It yields the protein CASSVESHANYGYTF.

The chain employs TRBV11-2 and TRBJ2-2; no reliable D call. The CDR3 is 14 residues long. The V end lost 5 bases, the J end lost 3 bases, and 10 bases lay between the germline ends. Germline V gives CDR1 SGHAT, CDR2 FQNNGV. The CDR3 sequence is CASSLRPDTGELFF. DNA for the CDR3: TGTGCCAGCAGCCTAAGACCGGACACCGGGGAGCTGTTTTTT.

This clonotype was detected once. J is TRBJ2-1 and V is TRBV7-2; the D call may be TRBD1 or TRBD2 (6 bases each). Germline V gene sequence: CDR1 SGHTA, CDR2 FQGNSA. The V end lost 3 bases, the J end lost 6 bases, and 15 bases lay between the germline ends. The CDR3 loop spans 15 amino acids. The CDR3 sequence is CASSLGPWGANEQFF. The CDR3 nucleotides read TGTGCCAGCAGCTTGGGGCCCTGGGGGGCCAATGAGCAGTTCTTC.

The chain employs TRBV27 and TRBJ1-2, with a possible D match to TRBD1 (5 bases). This CDR3 has 17 amino acids. Germline CDR1 is MNHEY and CDR2 is SMNVEV (reference sequence). Deletions cut 5 bases from V and 4 bases from J, with 23 bases between. The CDR3 DNA reads as TGTGCCAGCAGTCTATATCCCCAGACAGCTGGGTCCTATGGCTACACCTTC. It codes for CASSLYPQTAGSYGYTF.

The chain combines TRBV9 with TRBJ2-3; perhaps TRBD2 as D (6 bases). CDR1 is SGDLS and CDR2 is YYNGEE in the germline V gene. This CDR3 comprises 17 residues. V was clipped by 4 bases and J by 6 bases, with 24 bases between them. In nucleotides, the CDR3 is TGTGCCAGCAGCACCCCAGGAGATAGCGGAATGGGGGATACGCAGTATTTT. Its protein is CASSTPGDSGMGDTQYF.

The J gene is TRBJ1-2, the V gene TRBV2; no firm D call. Germline CDR1 SNHLY, CDR2 FYNNEI. This CDR3 region has 15 residues. V was cut by 5 bases and J by 2 bases, with 15 bases left in between. As DNA, the CDR3 is TGTGCCAGCAGTTGGTCCGGGGTGAGGAACTATGGCTACACCTTC. Its protein product is CASSWSGVRNYGYTF.

The V and J genes are TRBV11-3 and TRBJ2-7, with TRBD1 matching 7 bases. CDR3 length: 14 amino acids. Losses at the gene ends were 8 bases for V and 9 bases for J; bases not matched to a gene: 16. Looked up from germline, CDR1 is SGHNT and CDR2 is YENEEA. The CDR3 loop reads CASVTRTGSVGQYV. CDR3 nucleotides: TGTGCCAGCGTAACCCGGACAGGTTCGGTTGGGCAGTACGTC.

The chain employs TRBV4-1 and TRBJ1-6, with 7 bases that match TRBD1. This CDR3 spans 17 amino acids. V shed 0 bases, J shed 8 bases, and the junction held 10 bases outside the gene matches. From germline, CDR1 is MGHRA and CDR2 YSYEKL. The CDR3 nucleotides are TGCGCCAGCAGCCAAGAAGGGGCCGGGCAGGGGGATTCACCCCTCCACTTT. It translates to CASSQEGAGQGDSPLHF.

The V call is TRBV6-2 or TRBV6-3, the J call TRBJ1-1; D uncertain. This CDR3 is built from 12 residues. V lost 3 bases, J lost 8 bases, and 10 bases lay in between. Germline CDR1 is MNHEY and CDR2 is SVGEGT. For the CDR3, the DNA is TGTGCCAGCAGTTATGGATTTCTGGAAGCTTTCTTT. Encoded protein: CASSYGFLEAFF.

The chain links TRBV6-2 or TRBV6-3 to TRBJ1-1, with unresolved D. This CDR3 spans 15 amino acids. Germline values: CDR1 MNHEY, CDR2 SVGEGT. Trimming pared 5 bases from V and 2 bases from J, leaving 15 bases between. The CDR3 spells CASSEMSVANTEAFF. CDR3 DNA: TGTGCCAGCAGTGAGATGAGTGTGGCTAACACTGAAGCTTTCTTT.

This clonotype was seen a few times. V usage is TRBV4-1 and J usage is TRBJ1-4; D is uncertain. With 0 bases removed from V and 5 bases from J, the gap between germline ends came to 10 bases. The CDR3 runs 15 residues. Germline lookup yields CDR1 MGHRA and CDR2 YSYEKL. The CDR3 nucleotides are TGCGCCAGCAGCCAAGAAGGCAGAATAAATGAAAAACTGTTTTTT. It is translated as CASSQEGRINEKLFF.

The chain uses TRBV10-3 and TRBJ1-1; 9 bases fit TRBD1. The CDR3 is made up of 20 amino acids. Germline trimming cut 2 bases from V and 6 bases from J; bases unmatched to any gene: 22. Germline CDR1 reads ENHRY; CDR2 reads SYGVKD. CDR3 loop: CAISEPSGPGQGRGGPEAFF. DNA of the CDR3: TGTGCCATCAGTGAGCCATCAGGACCGGGACAGGGTAGGGGAGGTCCTGAAGCTTTCTTT.

The rearrangement uses TRBV6-6 and TRBJ1-5; D is ambiguous. The CDR3 sequence is 16 residues long. CDR1 MNHNY and CDR2 SVGAGI come from the germline V gene (reference sequence). The V end was cut by 0 bases, the J end by 5 bases, with 14 bases between. CDR3: CASSYSPRGGHQPQHF. The CDR3 DNA sequence: TGTGCCAGCAGTTACTCGCCTCGGGGTGGGCATCAGCCCCAGCATTTT.

The table lists this clonotype with a few counts. J is TRBJ1-5 and V is TRBV5-5; perhaps TRBD1 as D (5 bases). The CDR3 totals 13 residues. Germline CDR1 and CDR2: SGHKS and YYEKEE (reference sequence). Trimming took 2 bases from V and 11 from J, leaving 14 bases between them. CDR3 sequence: CASSLGTNRAQHF. CDR3 nucleotides: TGTGCCAGCAGCTTAGGGACTAATCGGGCCCAGCATTTT.

The V and J genes are TRBV6-5 and TRBJ1-3, with a weak D call TRBD1 (6 bases). The germline CDR1 and CDR2 sequences are MNHEY and SVGAGI. Trimming stripped 6 bases from V and 4 bases from J, with 16 bases between. The CDR3 has 15 residues. CDR3 nucleotide sequence: TGTGCCAGCAGCAGGGACCGAGGGGGAGGAAACACCATATATTTT. Translated: CASSRDRGGGNTIYF.

The rearrangement uses TRBV7-2 and TRBJ2-3; 14 nucleotides agree with TRBD2. The CDR3 totals 17 residues. Germline V gene lookup returns CDR1 SGHTA and CDR2 FQGNSA. The trim removed 5 bases at V and 5 bases at J, leaving 9 bases unmatched. The CDR3 DNA sequence: TGTGCCAGCAGCACGGGACTAGCGGGAGCCCCGGGAGATACGCAGTATTTT. Its protein is CASSTGLAGAPGDTQYF.

The chain uses TRBV7-6 and TRBJ2-3; 11 bases align to TRBD2. Unmatched junction bases numbered 11, after V lost 1 base and J lost 5 bases. Per germline, CDR1 SGHVS and CDR2 FNYEAQ. This CDR3 has 18 amino acids. The CDR3 spells CASSLGGWGTSGGDTQYF. CDR3 DNA: TGTGCCAGCAGCTTAGGAGGGTGGGGGACTAGCGGTGGAGATACGCAGTATTTT.

This clonotype turned up a few times. The rearrangement links TRBV7-8 to TRBJ2-7; TRBD1 matches 10 bases. Germline V lookup: CDR1 SGHVS, CDR2 FQNEAQ. The CDR3 has 19 amino acids. The trim removed 2 bases at V and 3 bases at J, leaving 16 bases unmatched. CDR3 DNA sequence: TGTGCCAGCAGCTTAAAGGGGACAGGGGTTTACGTTAGAAGCTACGAGCAGTACTTC. It is translated as CASSLKGTGVYVRSYEQYF.

This chain connects TRBV29-1 to TRBJ2-1; 8 nucleotides match TRBD1. The CDR3 runs 18 residues. Losses at the gene ends were 3 bases for V and 0 bases for J; bases not matched to a gene: 13. From germline, CDR1 is SQVTM and CDR2 ANQGSEA. The DNA for the CDR3 is TGCAGCGTTGACCGGACAGGGCAAAGAGAAAGCTCCTACAATGAGCAGTTCTTC. Protein product: CSVDRTGQRESSYNEQFF.